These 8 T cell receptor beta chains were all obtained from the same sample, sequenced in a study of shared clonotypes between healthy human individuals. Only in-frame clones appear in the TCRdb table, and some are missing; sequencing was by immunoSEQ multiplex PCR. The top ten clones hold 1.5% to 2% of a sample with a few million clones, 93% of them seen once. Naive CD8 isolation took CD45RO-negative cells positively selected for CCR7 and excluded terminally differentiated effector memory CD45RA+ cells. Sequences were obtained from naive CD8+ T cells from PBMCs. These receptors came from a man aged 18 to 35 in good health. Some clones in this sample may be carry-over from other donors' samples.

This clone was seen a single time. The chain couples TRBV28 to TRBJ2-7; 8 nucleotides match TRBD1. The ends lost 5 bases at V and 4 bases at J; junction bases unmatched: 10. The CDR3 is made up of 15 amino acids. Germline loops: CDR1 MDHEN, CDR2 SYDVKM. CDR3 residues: CASSPPRTGWYEQYF. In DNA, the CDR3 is TGTGCCAGCAGTCCTCCTCGGACAGGGTGGTACGAGCAGTACTTC.

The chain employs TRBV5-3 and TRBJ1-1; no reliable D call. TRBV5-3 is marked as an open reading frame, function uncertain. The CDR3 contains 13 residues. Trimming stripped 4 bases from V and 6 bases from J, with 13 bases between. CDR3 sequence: CARSTGTEPEAFF. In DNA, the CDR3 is TGTGCCAGAAGCACGGGCACAGAGCCTGAAGCTTTCTTT.

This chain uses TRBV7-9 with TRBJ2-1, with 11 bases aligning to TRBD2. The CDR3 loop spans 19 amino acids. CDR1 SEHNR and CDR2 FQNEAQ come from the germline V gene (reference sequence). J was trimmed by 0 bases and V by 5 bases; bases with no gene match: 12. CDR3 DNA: TGTGCCAGCAGCCCTAACATCGGACTAGCGGGTAGCTCCTACAATGAGCAGTTCTTC. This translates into CASSPNIGLAGSSYNEQFF.

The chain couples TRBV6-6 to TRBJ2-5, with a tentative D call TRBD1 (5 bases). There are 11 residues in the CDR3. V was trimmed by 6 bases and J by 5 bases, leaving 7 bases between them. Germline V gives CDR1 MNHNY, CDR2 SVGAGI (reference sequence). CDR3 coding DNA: TGTGCCAGCAGGGGGCAGGAGACCCAGTACTTC. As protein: CASRGQETQYF.

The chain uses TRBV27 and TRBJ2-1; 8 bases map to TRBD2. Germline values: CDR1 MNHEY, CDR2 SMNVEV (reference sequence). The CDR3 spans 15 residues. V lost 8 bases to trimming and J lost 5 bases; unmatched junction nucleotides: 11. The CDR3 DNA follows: TGTGCCAGCTCGACACTAGCGGAACCTCACAATGAGCAGTTCTTC. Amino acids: CASSTLAEPHNEQFF.

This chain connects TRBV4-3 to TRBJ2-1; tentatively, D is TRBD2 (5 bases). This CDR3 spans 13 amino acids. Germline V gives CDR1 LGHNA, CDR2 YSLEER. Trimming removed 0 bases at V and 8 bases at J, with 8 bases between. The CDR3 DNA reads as TGCGCCAGCAGCCAAGATCCTAGCCATGAGCAGTTCTTC. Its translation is CASSQDPSHEQFF.

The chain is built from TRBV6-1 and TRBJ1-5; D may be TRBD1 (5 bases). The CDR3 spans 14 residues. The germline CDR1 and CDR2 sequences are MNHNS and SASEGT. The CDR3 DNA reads TGTGCTTCTAGGGCAGGGTCGGGGAGTCAGCCCCAGCATTTT. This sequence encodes CASRAGSGSQPQHF.

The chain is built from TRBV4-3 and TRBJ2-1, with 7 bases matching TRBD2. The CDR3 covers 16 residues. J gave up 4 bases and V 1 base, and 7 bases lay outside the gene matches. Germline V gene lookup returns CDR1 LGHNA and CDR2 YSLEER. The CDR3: CASSQGVAGRYNEQFF. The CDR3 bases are TGCGCCAGCAGCCAAGGGGTAGCGGGCCGATACAATGAGCAGTTCTTC.